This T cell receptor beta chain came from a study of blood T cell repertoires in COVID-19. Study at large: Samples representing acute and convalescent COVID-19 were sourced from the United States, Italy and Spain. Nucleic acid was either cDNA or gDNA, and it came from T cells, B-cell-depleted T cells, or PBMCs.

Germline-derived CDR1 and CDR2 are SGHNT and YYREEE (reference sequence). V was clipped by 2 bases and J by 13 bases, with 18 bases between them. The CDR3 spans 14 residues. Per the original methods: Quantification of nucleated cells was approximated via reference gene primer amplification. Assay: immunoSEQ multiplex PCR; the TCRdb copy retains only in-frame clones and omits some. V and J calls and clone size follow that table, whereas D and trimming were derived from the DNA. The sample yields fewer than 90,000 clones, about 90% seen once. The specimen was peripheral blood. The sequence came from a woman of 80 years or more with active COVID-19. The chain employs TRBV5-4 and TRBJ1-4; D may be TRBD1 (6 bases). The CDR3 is CASSFMGAELGLFF. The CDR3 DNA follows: TGTGCCAGCAGCTTTATGGGGGCCGAACTAGGACTGTTTTTT.